The clone carrying this T cell receptor beta chain appeared a single time. Its antigen remains unidentified. This sample was taken from a study of T cell responses to AZD1222 COVID-19 vaccine. General study findings and limits: Reports indicate that nearly half of spike-specific TCRs are directed at unmutated variant regions.

Here immunoSEQ multiplex PCR was the method, and the copy in TCRdb shows in-frame clones only, minus some. Of about 130,000 clones in the sample, around 85% were seen once. Germline-derived CDR1 and CDR2 are KGHSH and LQKENI. After removal of 1 base from V and 7 bases from J, the junction contained 8 bases not matched to a gene. There are 16 residues in the CDR3. V gene TRBV18 combines with J gene TRBJ1-3; 9 bases line up with TRBD1. The sequence came from an adult in good health. This sample comprised peripheral blood, obtained on day 0 of AZD1222 vaccination. The CDR3 is CASSPREGTGRNTIYF. The CDR3 DNA sequence: TGTGCCAGCTCACCACGTGAAGGGACAGGGAGGAACACCATATATTTT. The full variable domain, its missing parts supplied by reference TRBV18 and TRBJ1-3, is NAGVMQNPRHLVRRRGQEARLRCSPMKGHSHVYWYRQLPEEGLKFMVYLQKENIIDESGMPKERFSAEFPKEGPSILRIQQVVRGDSAAYFCASSPREGTGRNTIYFGEGSWLTVV.